This entry lists 10 T cell receptor beta chains sequenced from one sample in a study of response to subunit inactivated influenza vaccine. From the RT-PCR reads, TCRdb called clonotypes with MiXCR, one entry per CDR3 protein. The data show 600,000 to 850,000 distinct CDR3 sequences, approximately 14% seen once. Sequences were derived from PBMCs from blood, sampled less than 15 days before vaccination. The receptor set was obtained from a man aged 45 to 65 who received an inactivated influenza vaccine.

A few counts support this clonotype. The chain uses TRBV4-3 and TRBJ2-1; 7 bases map to TRBD1. CDR3 length equals 15 residues. With 4 bases clipped from V and 5 bases from J, the junction kept 8 bases outside the gene matches. The V gene's germline CDR1 is LGHNA and CDR2 YSLEER. The CDR3 here is CASSPTGPGDNEQFF. CDR3 nucleotides: TGCGCCAGCAGCCCGACAGGGCCTGGAGACAATGAGCAGTTCTTC.

This clonotype turned up a few times. The chain recombines TRBV6-1 with TRBJ1-3; D uncertain. The CDR3 is 14 amino acids. Germline CDR1 and CDR2: MNHNS and SASEGT. Trimming removed 7 bases from V and 0 bases from J, with 10 bases in between. The CDR3 loop reads CASMSLSSGNTIYF. The CDR3 DNA is TGTGCCAGCATGAGCCTGAGCTCTGGAAACACCATATATTTT.

This chain uses TRBV28 with TRBJ1-2; D perhaps matches TRBD1 (5 bases). V dropped 6 bases and J dropped 6 bases, with 17 bases sitting between them. The CDR3 is made up of 14 amino acids. Germline V gene data show CDR1 as MDHEN and CDR2 as SYDVKM. The CDR3 coding sequence is TGTGCCAGCAGCCTGTTCCAGGGTCTGGATGGCTACACCTTC. This sequence encodes CASSLFQGLDGYTF.

This rearrangement joins TRBV7-9 to TRBJ2-7, with D perhaps TRBD1 (7 bases). The CDR3 totals 15 residues. Trimming stripped 6 bases from V and 6 bases from J, with 21 bases between. From germline, CDR1 is SEHNR and CDR2 FQNEAQ (reference sequence). CDR3 in amino acids: CASSPADRVGGEQYF. The CDR3 DNA sequence: TGTGCCAGCAGTCCCGCCGACAGGGTGGGGGGCGAGCAGTACTTC.

There are a few counts of this clonotype. This rearrangement joins TRBV6-2 or TRBV6-3 to TRBJ2-7; 12 bases are shared with TRBD2. The CDR3 contains 14 residues. CDR1 and CDR2 (germline): MNHEY, SVGEGT. The trim removed 8 bases at V and 3 bases at J, leaving 5 bases unmatched. Here the CDR3 reads CASRGTSGHYEQYF. The CDR3 DNA sequence: TGTGCCAGCCGAGGGACTAGCGGGCACTACGAGCAGTACTTC.

This chain uses TRBV28 with TRBJ2-1; 8 bases align to TRBD1. Germline V gene lookup returns CDR1 MDHEN and CDR2 SYDVKM. The CDR3 contains 16 residues. With 3 bases clipped from V and 4 bases from J, the junction kept 8 bases outside the gene matches. CDR3 sequence reads: CASSLVTGGIYNEQFF. The CDR3 nucleotides are TGTGCCAGCAGTTTGGTTACAGGGGGGATATACAATGAGCAGTTCTTC. Drawing the rest from reference TRBV28 and TRBJ2-1, the complete variable domain is DVKVTQSSRYLVKRTGEKVFLECVQDMDHENMFWYRQDPGLGLRLIYFSYDVKMKEKGDIPEGYSVSREKKERFSLILESASTNQTSMYLCASSLVTGGIYNEQFFGPGTRLTVL.

DNA of the CDR3: TGCGCCAGCAGCCTTGGGGGGGAGAGAGTCTATGAGCAGTTCTTC. Protein product: CASSLGGERVYEQFF. The chain couples TRBV5-1 to TRBJ2-1, with 7 nucleotides matching TRBD2. Trimming removed 4 bases from V and 8 bases from J; junction bases left unmatched: 12. CDR1 SGHRS and CDR2 YFSETQ come from the germline V gene. The CDR3 contains 15 residues.

The chain recombines TRBV30 with TRBJ1-3; D is perhaps TRBD1 (5 bases). From germline, CDR1 is GTSNPN and CDR2 SVGIG (reference sequence). V was trimmed by 0 bases and J by 4 bases, leaving 13 bases between them. This CDR3 has 15 residues. CDR3 residues: CAWSVSRGSGNTIYF. CDR3 sequence (DNA): TGTGCCTGGAGTGTGAGTAGGGGTTCCGGAAACACCATATATTTT.

This clonotype was picked up many times. The chain has TRBV3-1 and TRBJ1-2; no firm D call. This CDR3 region has 13 residues. Germline CDR1 and CDR2: LGHDT and YNNKEL (reference sequence). Deletions cut 0 bases from V and 7 bases from J, with 9 bases between. DNA for the CDR3: TGTGCCAGCAGCCAAGAACGCCGGAGTGGCTACACCTTC. It encodes CASSQERRSGYTF.

In its sample, this clonotype was seen many times. J is TRBJ2-2 and V is TRBV29-1, with D perhaps TRBD1 (6 bases). Trimming took off 6 bases at V and 2 bases at J, with 19 bases between the two ends. This CDR3 comprises 16 residues. Germline V CDR1 and CDR2: SQVTM, ANQGSEA. The CDR3 loop is CSVRTVVNPNTGELFF. The CDR3 DNA reads TGCAGCGTCCGGACAGTTGTTAACCCTAACACCGGGGAGCTGTTTTTT.